The clone carrying this TCR beta chain was counted at least ten times. Exclusion of patients followed from uncontrolled infection, other autoimmune disease, pregnancy or lactation. Over 9 ml of fresh peripheral blood supplied the PBMCs. The sample originates from a study of T cells in Graves' hyperthyroidism and ophthalmopathy. Overall study context: Upon initial diagnosis and before any treatment, peripheral blood was collected.

Researchers took RNA transcripts and amplified the TCR beta CDR3 regions from them. The primer set for the first-round RT-PCR of the TCR CDR3 was HTBI. TCRdb reprocessed the multiplex PCR reads via MiXCR and lists one record per CDR3 protein. The sample records under 600,000 distinct CDR3 sequences, roughly a sixth being singletons. The CDR3 is 16 amino acids. Trimming shortened V by 1 base and J by 3 bases, and 13 bases separated the two germline ends. Germline lookup yields CDR1 SGHTA and CDR2 FQGNSA. The chain uses TRBV7-2 and TRBJ1-3, with D maybe TRBD1 (5 bases). This clonotype was sampled from a woman between 35 and 50 years old with Graves' ophthalmopathy. Sequenced material: blood. CDR3 nucleotides: TGTGCCAGCAGCTTAGGGGGCGGAATGAGTGGAAACACCATATATTTT. This gives the protein CASSLGGGMSGNTIYF.